This T cell receptor (beta chain) was identified in a study of T cell responses to AZD1222 COVID-19 vaccine. Whole-study context: Second-dose schedules of about 4 or about 12 weeks were combined.

The CDR3 loop spans 13 amino acids. Deletions cut 2 bases from V and 1 base from J, with 6 bases between. Germline V gene sequence: CDR1 SGHNT, CDR2 YYREEE (reference sequence). Study results and caveats: A rise in Spike-specific TCR breadth and depth followed two AZD1222 doses. A mostly white British donor set with more females was recruited, and clonal diversity was possibly underestimated.

As concerns this clone: Its specificity is not known.

Profiled with immunoSEQ multiplex PCR; TCRdb holds only in-frame clones, not every one. Of 85,000 to 130,000 clones in the sample, over 90% are singletons; the top ten hold less than 6.5%. This sample comprised peripheral blood, obtained on day 0 of AZD1222 vaccination. This chain joins TRBV5-4 and TRBJ1-1; no clear D gene. The TCR sequence derives from an adult in good health. The CDR3 DNA is TGTGCCAGCAGCTTATGGCAGAACACTGAAGCTTTCTTT. This codes for CASSLWQNTEAFF.